The 30 T cell receptor beta chains presented below share a single source sample, sequenced in a study of blood T cells in healthy people across ages. Together with a sample-barcoded 5' primer, a J-beta primer mix was included in a second PCR lasting about 7 to 11 cycles. TCRdb reanalysed the 5' RACE reads using MiXCR and keeps one entry per CDR3 protein. Of 850,000 to 1,100,000 distinct CDR3 sequences listed, about two fifths were seen once; the top ten hold 13%. The specimen was blood. The receptor set was obtained from a man aged 18 to 29 in good health.

This clonotype was picked up many times. This chain connects TRBV5-1 to TRBJ2-5; D call uncertain. V was shortened by 0 bases and J by 1 base, with 4 bases between the two germline ends. Germline CDR1 and CDR2: SGHRS and YFSETQ. This CDR3 spans 13 amino acids. CDR3 amino acids: CASSLESQETQYF. DNA for the CDR3: TGCGCCAGCAGCTTGGAGAGCCAAGAGACCCAGTACTTC.

The table lists this clonotype with a few counts. J is TRBJ2-5 and V is TRBV28; D remains ambiguous. Trimming stripped 2 bases from V and 4 bases from J, with 14 bases between. This CDR3 has 15 residues. In germline, CDR1 is MDHEN, CDR2 SYDVKM. The CDR3 reads CASSLNRVSGETQYF. The CDR3 region has the DNA TGTGCCAGCAGTTTAAATAGGGTGTCCGGAGAGACCCAGTACTTC.

This clonotype has only a few counts. The CDR3 region is CASSYGAESDTQYF. CDR3 nucleotides: TGTGCCAGCAGTTACGGGGCAGAATCAGATACGCAGTATTTT. V usage is TRBV6-2 or TRBV6-3 and J usage is TRBJ2-3, with a weak D call TRBD1 (5 bases). Trimming removed 2 bases at V and 4 bases at J, with 10 bases between. Germline V gene lookup returns CDR1 MNHEY and CDR2 SVGEGT. CDR3 length: 14 amino acids.

There are a few counts of this clonotype. CDR3 amino acids: CASSFRGGNEQFF. DNA of the CDR3: TGTGCCAGCAGTTTTCGCGGGGGCAATGAGCAGTTCTTC. The rearrangement links TRBV12-3 or TRBV12-4 to TRBJ2-1, with 7 bases lining up with TRBD2. J gave up 6 bases and V 3 bases, and 2 bases lay outside the gene matches. The length of the CDR3 is 13 residues.

The chain joins TRBV25-1 to TRBJ2-3; 8 bases map to TRBD1. There are 16 residues in the CDR3. Germline V lookup: CDR1 MGHDK, CDR2 SYGVNS. J lost 4 bases, V lost 7 bases, and 13 bases had no gene match. This CDR3 reads CASTSGQGWFPDTQYF. The CDR3 DNA sequence: TGTGCCAGCACCTCCGGACAGGGCTGGTTCCCAGATACGCAGTATTTT.

The chain uses TRBV4-1 and TRBJ1-1; maybe TRBD1 (5 bases). The CDR3 covers 15 residues. Trimming removed 3 bases at V and 7 bases at J, with 18 bases between. Germline lookup yields CDR1 MGHRA and CDR2 YSYEKL. CDR3 protein: CASSHPRGARGEAFF. The CDR3 nucleotides read TGCGCCAGCAGCCACCCCCGAGGGGCCCGGGGTGAAGCTTTCTTT.

The V call is TRBV20-1, the J call TRBJ2-7, with D possibly matching TRBD1 (5 bases). The V gene lost 3 bases and the J gene lost 2 bases, with 14 bases spanning the gap. Germline V gene sequence: CDR1 DFQATT, CDR2 SNEGSKA (reference sequence). This CDR3 is built from 14 residues. CDR3 nucleotides: TGCAGTGCTAGTATGAACAGGAGAGCCTACGAGCAGTACTTC. Translating it yields CSASMNRRAYEQYF.

This clonotype came up many times. This sequence joins TRBV5-1 and TRBJ1-2; D call uncertain. V was cut by 0 bases and J by 0 bases, with 15 bases left in between. CDR3 length equals 17 residues. Germline lookup yields CDR1 SGHRS and CDR2 YFSETQ. In DNA, the CDR3 is TGCGCCAGCAGCTTGGAAGTCAGGAGCCAATCTAACTATGGCTACACCTTC. It encodes CASSLEVRSQSNYGYTF.

The V call is TRBV10-3, the J call TRBJ2-6, with D perhaps TRBD2 (5 bases). Germline CDR1 is ENHRY and CDR2 is SYGVKD. The CDR3 has 17 amino acids. Trimming took off 4 bases at V and 0 bases at J, with 13 bases between the two ends. CDR3 in amino acids: CAISAGVSSSGANVLTF. The CDR3 bases are TGTGCCATCAGTGCCGGGGTCTCCAGCTCTGGGGCCAACGTCCTGACTTTC.

V gene TRBV6-5 combines with J gene TRBJ2-2; possibly TRBD1 for D (6 bases). The CDR3 sequence is 14 residues long. V lost 10 bases and J lost 3, with 15 bases in between. From germline, CDR1 is MNHEY and CDR2 SVGAGI. CDR3 DNA: TGTGCCACCGGCTGGAAGGGGGACACCGGGGAGCTGTTTTTT. Its protein product is CATGWKGDTGELFF.

This clonotype has a count of ten or more. The chain joins TRBV20-1 to TRBJ1-2; D remains unclear. V lost 4 bases to trimming and J lost 3 bases, with 18 bases between them. Germline CDR1 DFQATT, CDR2 SNEGSKA (reference sequence). The CDR3 loop spans 15 amino acids. DNA for the CDR3: TGCAGTGCTATACTCTCGCGGCGGGCCGACTATGGCTACACCTTC. Its protein product is CSAILSRRADYGYTF.

This chain joins TRBV6-6 and TRBJ1-2; 8 bases agree with TRBD1. With V trimmed by 10 bases and J by 4 bases, 17 bases remained unmatched. Per the germline V gene, CDR1 is MNHNY and CDR2 is SVGAGI (reference sequence). The CDR3 loop spans 16 amino acids. CDR3 residues: CATLTPRQGTVYGYTF. In DNA, the CDR3 is TGTGCCACCCTTACCCCAAGACAGGGGACGGTCTATGGCTACACCTTC.

The table lists this clonotype with a few counts. The chain uses TRBV7-8 and TRBJ2-3, with TRBD1 matching over 9 bases. Germline CDR1 is SGHVS and CDR2 is FQNEAQ. The CDR3 is made up of 15 amino acids. J lost 5 bases, V lost 5 bases, and 8 bases had no gene match. The DNA of the CDR3 is TGTGCCAGCAGCCCAGTGGGGACAGGGATAGATACGCAGTATTTT. Translated: CASSPVGTGIDTQYF.

The chain has TRBV20-1 and TRBJ1-1, with TRBD1 matching 9 bases. The CDR3 spans 12 residues. Germline values: CDR1 DFQATT, CDR2 SNEGSKA (reference sequence). Germline trimming cut 2 bases from V and 8 bases from J; bases unmatched to any gene: 3. As DNA, the CDR3 is TGCAGTGCTAGAAACGACAGGGGGGAAGCTTTCTTT. Protein product: CSARNDRGEAFF.

The chain links TRBV18 to TRBJ2-5, with 7 bases that match TRBD1. The CDR3 runs to 14 residues. The V segment lost 6 bases and the J segment 3 bases; nucleotides outside the gene matches: 7. Germline CDR1 is KGHSH and CDR2 is LQKENI. CDR3 coding DNA: TGTGCCAGCTCCCAGGGACAGCCGGAAGAGACCCAGTACTTC. Translated, it gives CASSQGQPEETQYF.

This clonotype was picked up a small number of times. The chain couples TRBV5-1 to TRBJ2-5, with D perhaps matching TRBD1 (5 bases). The CDR3 has 11 amino acids. The V end lost 4 bases, the J end lost 8 bases, and 9 bases lay between the germline ends. CDR1 and CDR2 from the germline V gene are SGHRS and YFSETQ. CDR3 DNA: TGCGCCAGCAGCCAAGACAGAACCCAGTACTTC. Protein sequence: CASSQDRTQYF. Full variable domain (missing parts from reference TRBV5-1 and TRBJ2-5): KAGVTQTPRYLIKTRGQQVTLSCSPISGHRSVSWYQQTPGQGLQFLFEYFSETQRNKGNFPGRFSGRQFSNSRSEMNVSTLELGDSALYLCASSQDRTQYFGPGTRLLVL.

The chain links TRBV3-1 to TRBJ1-6; D gene uncertain. Germline V gene data show CDR1 as LGHDT and CDR2 as YNNKEL (reference sequence). V was cut by 2 bases and J by 7 bases, with 6 bases left in between. The CDR3 extends over 13 amino acids. This CDR3 reads CASSQKHNSPLHF. Here the CDR3 DNA reads TGTGCCAGCAGCCAAAAGCACAATTCACCCCTCCACTTT.

In its sample, this clonotype was seen many times. The V gene is TRBV27, the J gene TRBJ2-1, with TRBD1 as a possible D gene (6 bases). The CDR3 is 15 residues long. Per germline, CDR1 MNHEY and CDR2 SMNVEV (reference sequence). The ends were cut back, 7 bases at V and 5 bases at J, with 18 bases in the middle. The CDR3 bases are TGTGCCAGCACCTCACTCGGGACACCTGACAATGAGCAGTTCTTC. This codes for CASTSLGTPDNEQFF.

This clonotype was counted between two and nine times. This chain uses TRBV7-9 with TRBJ2-1; TRBD1 might be the D (6 bases). The CDR3 is 10 amino acids. The V end lost 10 bases, the J end lost 8 bases, and 9 bases lay between the germline ends. Germline CDR1 is SEHNR and CDR2 is FQNEAQ (reference sequence). CDR3 protein: CATQGDEQFF. CDR3 bases: TGTGCCACACAGGGAGATGAGCAGTTCTTC.

This rearrangement joins TRBV6-6 to TRBJ1-2, with a tentative D call TRBD1 (5 bases). The CDR3 runs 13 residues. V dropped 10 bases and J dropped 8 bases, with 20 bases sitting between them. The germline V gene has CDR1 MNHNY and CDR2 SVGAGI (reference sequence). The CDR3 protein is CATTPGGGKGYTF. The CDR3 nucleotides are TGTGCCACCACCCCGGGCGGGGGGAAGGGCTACACCTTC.

The V call is TRBV20-1, the J call TRBJ2-7, with a possible D match to TRBD2 (5 bases). Between the trimmed V and J ends, which lost 0 bases and 2 bases, there was a span of 11 bases. Germline-derived CDR1 and CDR2 are DFQATT and SNEGSKA (reference sequence). CDR3 length equals 14 residues. The CDR3: CSARDTGEAYEQYF. The CDR3 DNA reads TGCAGTGCTAGAGATACCGGGGAAGCCTACGAGCAGTACTTC.

This clonotype turned up a few times. This chain connects TRBV12-3 or TRBV12-4 to TRBJ2-1, with D tentatively TRBD1 (6 bases). The J call may be faulty, since TRBJ2-7 better matches the DNA end. This CDR3 spans 16 amino acids. CDR3 residues: CASSPRDISSYNEQYF. CDR3 nucleotides: TGTGCCAGCAGCCCCCGGGACATTAGCTCCTACAATGAGCAGTACTTC.

This clonotype was seen ten or more times. V and J are TRBV12-3 or TRBV12-4 and TRBJ2-1; 13 bases agree with TRBD2. After removal of 6 bases from V and 8 bases from J, the junction contained 10 bases not matched to a gene. The CDR3 spans 16 residues. CDR3 amino acids: CASRPKLAGGRHEQFF. The CDR3 nucleotides read TGTGCCAGCAGGCCGAAACTAGCGGGGGGGCGGCATGAGCAGTTCTTC.

The CDR3 bases are TGTGCCAGCAGCGTAGTCGAGGGGCGAAACTATGGCTACACCTTC. The encoded protein is CASSVVEGRNYGYTF. J is TRBJ1-2 and V is TRBV9; weak D call: TRBD1 (5 bases). CDR1 is SGDLS, CDR2 YYNGEE, per germline. This CDR3 is 15 amino acids long. V dropped 0 bases and J dropped 2 bases, with 11 bases sitting between them.

The chain uses TRBV9 and TRBJ1-1; D is unresolved. This CDR3 spans 11 amino acids. Trimming stripped 7 bases from V and 7 bases from J, with 11 bases between. Germline V gene sequence: CDR1 SGDLS, CDR2 YYNGEE. DNA of the CDR3: TGTGCCAGCGGACCGCGGGGTGAAGCTTTCTTT. This encodes CASGPRGEAFF.

The genes are TRBV14 and TRBJ2-1; 7 nucleotides line up with TRBD2. Losses at the gene ends were 4 bases for V and 3 bases for J; bases not matched to a gene: 6. There are 15 residues in the CDR3. From germline, CDR1 is SGHDN and CDR2 FVKESK. The DNA of the CDR3 is TGTGCCAGCAGCCTTCAAGGGACTATCTACAATGAGCAGTTCTTC. This translates into CASSLQGTIYNEQFF.

This rearrangement joins TRBV7-8 to TRBJ1-6; D remains ambiguous. The CDR3 sequence is 14 residues long. The V end was cut by 5 bases, the J end by 7 bases, with 12 bases between. Germline-derived CDR1 and CDR2 are SGHVS and FQNEAQ. The CDR3 loop is CASSKMLGNSPLHF. CDR3 in DNA: TGTGCCAGCAGCAAAATGTTGGGCAATTCACCCCTCCACTTT.

Concerning this clonotype itself: Because the CDR3's place on the DNA is in doubt, the DNA is left out and the CDR3 is given as listed by TCRdb. The chain uses TRBV25-1 and TRBJ2-4. The CDR3 is 13 amino acids in total, end residues counted. Germline CDR1 is MGHDK and CDR2 is SYGVNS. This chain's CDR3 is CASSYTFGYEQYF.

This clonotype was found many times. The V call is TRBV9, the J call TRBJ2-7; TRBD1 agrees at 8 bases. CDR1 is SGDLS and CDR2 is YYNGEE in the germline V gene. Losses at the gene ends were 7 bases for V and 0 bases for J; bases not matched to a gene: 3. This CDR3 is built from 13 residues. CDR3 DNA: TGTGCCAGCTCGGGACAGGCCTCCTACGAGCAGTACTTC. Translation: CASSGQASYEQYF.

This clonotype has a handful of counts. V is TRBV28 and J is TRBJ1-1; TRBD1 might be the D (5 bases). Germline CDR1 MDHEN, CDR2 SYDVKM. This CDR3 spans 15 amino acids. The V and J ends lost 7 bases and 1 base respectively, with 16 bases between them. The CDR3, as DNA: TGTGCCAGCACCCAATGGGGCAGACCGAACACTGAAGCTTTCTTT. This translates into CASTQWGRPNTEAFF.